This T cell receptor beta chain was obtained from a study of tumor T cells in aggressive B-cell lymphoma. Profiled with immunoSEQ multiplex PCR; TCRdb holds only in-frame clones, not every one. The sample includes 9,500 to 13,000 clones, roughly 90% of them seen just once. CDR3 length: 14 amino acids. After removal of 8 bases from V and 4 bases from J, the junction contained 10 bases not matched to a gene. Germline values: CDR1 SQVTM, CDR2 ANQGSEA. This clonotype originated in an adult with diffuse large B cell lymphoma. The rearrangement uses TRBV29-1 and TRBJ2-2, with TRBD1 matching over 7 bases. The sequenced sample consisted of tumor tissue. The CDR3 sequence: CSTRTGTATGELFF. The DNA of the CDR3 is TGCAGCACCCGGACCGGGACAGCCACCGGGGAGCTGTTTTTT.